This T cell receptor (beta chain) appears in the sequencing data of a study of blood T cell repertoires in COVID-19 (dated by TCRdb to the early 2020s). About the study as a whole: Collaborator samples came from the United States, Italy and Spain and covered acute and convalescent phases of COVID-19. The prospective study material was composed of cDNA or gDNA derived from T cells, B-cell-depleted T cells, or PBMCs. Subjects who had been exposed to COVID-19, were actively infected with it, or had recovered from it provided the deeply sampled blood TCRbeta repertoires that made up the dataset. The repertoires were released in a freely available public database intended as a resource for research on the immune response to SARS-CoV-2. Samples were obtained from the ongoing ImmuneRACE study (first 160 participants) and from about 1,300 subjects provided by 6 global collaborators. Sample metadata almost always included a de-identified subject ID, COVID-19 status, age in years and sex. Where available, HLA class I and class II types were taken from metadata supplied by the sample provider and were not determined by assay-based typing. What the work shows at the level of the full study, not this receptor alone: The amount of clinical and demographic metadata varied by source and participant and was provided uncurated.

TCRbeta CDR3 regions were amplified from genomic DNA by means of the immunoSEQ Assay, a bias-controlled multiplex PCR. The authors processed their data as follows. Nucleated cell counts per sample were estimated from amplification of reference gene primers within the assay. Sequence reads were collapsed and filtered to measure the absolute abundance of every unique TCRbeta CDR3 rearrangement. For each sample, productive Simpson clonality was calculated as the square root of Simpson's diversity index over productive rearrangements. TCRdb mirrors the immuneACCESS table, restricted to in-frame sequences. Some clones are absent from its copies; in checked studies, under half trace to an unresolved V gene, and the reason for the others is unknown. V, J and clone size are those of that table, while D and trimming were read from the DNA. The sample has about 150,000 clones on record, approximately 86% of them singletons. The ten most abundant clones make up less than 3.5% of the sample.

Collaborating institutions collected whole blood in K2EDTA tubes following their own protocols. For TCRbeta analysis, collaborators shipped samples in one of three forms: frozen whole blood, isolated PBMCs, or DNA extracted from either of those sample types. For this clone: Its antigen is currently not known. Base qualities are not provided; no much larger clone lies one nucleotide away.

The TCR originated in a man between 65 and 85 years old with acute or convalescent COVID-19. The sequenced sample was peripheral blood.

The sequence in DNA is TGTGCCAGCAGCTTAGGGCAGGGCCGGACCTACGAGCAGTACTTC. The encoded protein is CASSLGQGRTYEQYF. Here the chain combines TRBV11-2 and TRBJ2-7; TRBD1 could be the D gene, as 5 bases match. CDR1 and CDR2 were assigned from the germline V gene as SGHAT and FQNNGV. Deletion took 1 base off V and 2 bases off J, with a span of 12 bases between the germline ends. The CDR3 runs 15 amino acids, cysteine and phenylalanine included. The only DNA kept is the CDR3, 45 bases in frame from the first base.